This T cell receptor (beta chain) was found in a study of cytomegalovirus exposure and HLA in healthy donors. Study-wide findings and caveats: Prediction of most subjects' HLA-A and HLA-B alleles by TCR beta sequences was reportedly accurate. Evidence from a later analysis indicated that most CMV-associated TCR beta chains looked HLA-restricted.

The V segment lost 3 bases and the J segment 5 bases; nucleotides outside the gene matches: 4. In germline, CDR1 is ENHRY, CDR2 SYGVKD. The CDR3 is 15 amino acids. Primers included in the PCR were 60 Vbeta and 13 Jbeta primers. Here immunoSEQ multiplex PCR was the method, and the copy in TCRdb shows in-frame clones only, minus some. The sample records under 200,000 clones, around 85% being singletons. For this clone: Antigen unknown.

Sequenced sample: PBMCs. The origin of this receptor is a human donor in good health. V and J are TRBV10-3 and TRBJ2-5; 12 positions match TRBD2. CDR3 residues: CAISDLAGGPETQYF. The CDR3 nucleotides are TGTGCCATCAGTGATCTAGCGGGGGGGCCGGAGACCCAGTACTTC.